The present T cell receptor (beta chain) was sequenced within a study of T-cell reconstitution after alpha-beta-depleted transplantation in children. In the case of this clonotype: Its antigen remains unidentified.

V lost 5 bases and J lost 1, with 20 bases in between. The CDR3 spans 17 residues. From germline, CDR1 is DFQATT and CDR2 SNEGSKA (reference sequence). The TCRbeta library was prepared with unique molecular identifiers. In TCRdb, the PCR reads were re-called with MiXCR into one record per CDR3 protein. The repertoire holds roughly 570,000 distinct CDR3 sequences, with over 20% as singletons. Study conclusions and caveats: Some patients' high day-60 TCRbeta diversity was traced to surviving recipient T cells and thymic progenitors. Once a year had passed after transplant, T-cell counts and diversity came mostly from newly produced T cells. Two months or so post-transplant, alpha-beta T cells reportedly derived from several hundred expanded graft clones.

The clonotype was recovered from a boy younger than two with Wiskott-Aldrich syndrome, due to receive a stem cell transplant. The chain joins TRBV20-1 to TRBJ2-2, with TRBD1 as a possible D gene (7 bases). This material consisted of PBMCs, taken before TCRalphabeta/CD19-depleted stem cell transplant. CDR3 nucleotide sequence: TGCAGTGCTGGCGACAGGGACTTATACGTGAACACCGGGGAGCTGTTTTTT. Amino acid sequence: CSAGDRDLYVNTGELFF.